The sequence of this T cell receptor (beta chain) was determined in a study of blood T cell repertoires in COVID-19. Study details: Acute-phase and convalescent COVID-19 samples originated in the United States, Italy and Spain. From T cells, B-cell-depleted T cells, or PBMCs came the material, which was cDNA or gDNA.

Under the authors' procedure: Nucleated cell counts were estimated from reference gene primer amplification. The table came from immunoSEQ multiplex PCR; TCRdb's copy has only in-frame clones and leaves some out. V and J calls and clone size are given by that table; D and trimming were obtained from the DNA. This table holds 140,000 or so clones, over 75% found once. The sample holds a few counts of this clone. This CDR3 is built from 15 residues. With 5 bases clipped from V and 3 bases from J, the junction kept 5 bases outside the gene matches. Germline CDR1 is LNHDA and CDR2 is SQIVND (reference sequence).

Sequencing was performed on peripheral blood. This clonotype was obtained from a man aged 50 or older with acute or convalescent COVID-19. The gene calls are TRBV19 and TRBJ1-1; 11 bases line up with TRBD1. CDR3 sequence: CASSAGQGADTEAFF. CDR3 bases: TGTGCCAGTAGTGCCGGACAGGGGGCTGACACTGAAGCTTTCTTT.